This TCR beta chain was sequenced during a study of Ad26.COV2.S vaccination and SARS-CoV-2 variants. Overall study context: The study gave Ad26.COV2.S intramuscularly, once or twice 56 days apart. Study-level findings and limits: With respect to non-spike TCR breadth, vaccine and placebo recipients were similar. Breadth, reportedly substantial, characterized the spike-specific CD8+ and CD4+ T cell responses after vaccination.

Some clones are missing from TCRdb's copy, which holds only in-frame ones; the method was immunoSEQ multiplex PCR. Counted here are under 300,000 clones, roughly 85% occurring once; the ten biggest clones make up less than 3.5%. CDR1 LNHDA and CDR2 SQIVND come from the germline V gene (reference sequence). The CDR3 is made up of 16 amino acids. The V and J ends lost 3 bases and 1 base respectively, with 15 bases between them. Notes on this clone: The antigen is unknown.

The treatment: 15 to 20 received Ad26.COV2.S at low or high dose, single or two shots; about five received placebo; per-sample allocation not given. The samples were gathered on day 63 after the first injection of vaccine or placebo. The donor was a Boston adult aged 18-55 years. The chain carries TRBV19 and TRBJ1-1; no definite D call. This clonotype originated in a person between 18 and 60 years old who received the Ad26.COV2.S COVID-19 vaccine or a placebo. Sequencing used peripheral blood, obtained in a trial of Ad26.COV2.S vaccine versus placebo. In DNA form, the CDR3 reads TGTGCCAGTAGTATTCCCTCGCGGCATCCGAACACTGAAGCTTTCTTT. Residues: CASSIPSRHPNTEAFF.